Sequencing of this TCR beta chain was carried out in a study of T cell responses to AZD1222 COVID-19 vaccine. Data came from immunoSEQ multiplex PCR; TCRdb stores just in-frame clones and leaves some out. The table lists more than 85,000 clones, 88% of them singletons, with 2% to 3% in the top ten. The V segment lost 6 bases and the J segment 4 bases; nucleotides outside the gene matches: 5. CDR3 length: 13 amino acids. Germline V gene data show CDR1 as LGHDT and CDR2 as YNNKEL (reference sequence). This TCR came from an adult in good health. The chain has TRBV3-1 (or the pseudogene TRBV3-2) and TRBJ2-5, with 7 bases identical to TRBD1. Here the sequenced sample was peripheral blood, taken on day 0 of AZD1222 vaccination. This CDR3 is CASSRDSRETQYF. The CDR3 DNA follows: TGTGCCAGCAGTCGGGACAGTCGAGAGACCCAGTACTTC.